This is a list of T cell receptor beta chains from one sample in a study of blood T cell repertoires in COVID-19. Using immunoSEQ multiplex PCR, the repertoire was profiled, and TCRdb retains in-frame clones only, with some absent. This table has around 500,000 clones, about nine tenths appearing once. Sample: PBMCs or T cells enriched from blood (not recorded which). The receptors stem from a woman aged 60-70 years who had recovered from COVID-19. Each CDR3 is given with its conserved first and last residue. D genes are given only for firm matches. Only part of the rows carry a size: once, few, many, or a class if the clone is expanded.

d_gene: TRBD2; j_gene: TRBJ2-5; v_gene: TRBV4-2; abundance: few; CDR3aa: CASSPPGGGQETQYF; CDR3nt: TGTGCCAGCAGCCCTCCTGGCGGGGGGCAAGAGACCCAGTACTTC
d_gene: TRBD1; j_gene: TRBJ1-5; v_gene: TRBV27; abundance: .; CDR3aa: CASGRTGGNQPQHF; CDR3nt: TGTGCCAGCGGGAGGACAGGGGGCAATCAGCCCCAGCATTTT
d_gene: TRBD1; j_gene: TRBJ1-1; v_gene: TRBV13; abundance: .; CDR3aa: CASSSRQGGYGEAFF; CDR3nt: TGTGCCAGCAGCTCCCGACAGGGCGGTTACGGTGAAGCTTTCTTT
d_gene: TRBD1; j_gene: TRBJ1-2; v_gene: TRBV6-1; abundance: few; CDR3aa: CASSGGTGGAPYGYTF; CDR3nt: TGTGCCAGCAGTGGTGGGACAGGGGGAGCCCCCTATGGCTACACCTTC
d_gene: .; j_gene: TRBJ2-3; v_gene: TRBV12-5; abundance: .; CDR3aa: CASNSRATIERTDTQYF; CDR3nt: TGTGCTAGTAACTCCAGGGCCACTATTGAGAGGACAGATACGCAGTATTTT
d_gene: TRBD1; j_gene: TRBJ1-5; v_gene: TRBV7-8; abundance: .; CDR3aa: CASSLGQGDQPQHF; CDR3nt: TGTGCCAGCAGCTTGGGACAGGGGGATCAGCCCCAGCATTTT
d_gene: .; j_gene: TRBJ2-7; v_gene: TRBV11-3; abundance: .; CDR3aa: CASSSPAGRQPYF; CDR3nt: TGTGCCAGCAGCTCGCCGGCGGGCCGCCAACCGTACTTC
d_gene: .; j_gene: TRBJ1-2; v_gene: TRBV11-2; abundance: .; CDR3aa: CASSLEGGNYGYTF; CDR3nt: TGTGCCAGCAGCTTAGAGGGAGGGAACTATGGCTACACCTTC
d_gene: .; j_gene: TRBJ1-5; v_gene: TRBV5-6; abundance: .; CDR3aa: CASSLAVDRALSNQPQHF; CDR3nt: TGTGCCAGCAGCTTGGCCGTAGACAGAGCCCTTAGCAATCAGCCCCAGCATTTT
d_gene: .; j_gene: TRBJ2-5; v_gene: TRBV3-1/TRBV3-2; abundance: .; CDR3aa: CASSQDRSGRPRGETQYF; CDR3nt: TGTGCCAGCAGCCAAGATCGGTCAGGTAGGCCACGGGGAGAGACCCAGTACTTC
d_gene: TRBD1; j_gene: TRBJ2-7; v_gene: TRBV12-3/TRBV12-4; abundance: .; CDR3aa: CASSDRDSNEQYF; CDR3nt: TGTGCCAGCAGTGACCGGGACAGCAACGAGCAGTACTTC
d_gene: .; j_gene: TRBJ1-1; v_gene: TRBV2; abundance: .; CDR3aa: CASSEKGFEAFF; CDR3nt: TGTGCCAGCAGTGAAAAGGGGTTTGAAGCTTTCTTT
d_gene: TRBD2; j_gene: TRBJ2-3; v_gene: TRBV10-3; abundance: .; CDR3aa: CAIQSGGDTQYF; CDR3nt: TGTGCCATCCAAAGCGGGGGGGATACGCAGTATTTT
d_gene: .; j_gene: TRBJ2-7; v_gene: TRBV3-1/TRBV3-2; abundance: .; CDR3aa: CASSQRRGEQYF; CDR3nt: TGTGCCAGCAGCCAACGAAGGGGCGAGCAGTACTTC
d_gene: .; j_gene: TRBJ1-5; v_gene: TRBV6-1; abundance: .; CDR3aa: CASSEASGRGAHSNQPQHF; CDR3nt: TGTGCCAGCAGTGAAGCGTCGGGCAGGGGCGCCCATAGCAATCAGCCCCAGCATTTT
d_gene: TRBD1; j_gene: TRBJ2-1; v_gene: TRBV3-1/TRBV3-2; abundance: .; CDR3aa: CASSQGDRGHNEQFF; CDR3nt: TGTGCCAGCAGCCAAGGGGACAGGGGCCACAATGAGCAGTTCTTC
d_gene: .; j_gene: TRBJ2-2; v_gene: TRBV11-3; abundance: .; CDR3aa: CASSQTYGGELFF; CDR3nt: TGTGCCAGCAGCCAGACATATGGGGGGGAGCTGTTTTTT
d_gene: TRBD1; j_gene: TRBJ1-2; v_gene: TRBV7-6; abundance: .; CDR3aa: CASSPGQDLYGYTF; CDR3nt: TGTGCCAGCAGCCCCGGACAGGACCTCTATGGCTACACCTTC
d_gene: .; j_gene: TRBJ2-5; v_gene: TRBV12-5; abundance: .; CDR3aa: CASGRQSRETQYF; CDR3nt: TGTGCTAGTGGTCGACAGTCTAGGGAGACCCAGTACTTC
d_gene: TRBD2; j_gene: TRBJ2-1; v_gene: TRBV6-5; abundance: .; CDR3aa: CASSPQRGVIDEQFF; CDR3nt: TGTGCCAGCAGTCCACAGCGGGGGGTAATAGATGAGCAGTTCTTC
d_gene: .; j_gene: TRBJ2-2; v_gene: TRBV7-9; abundance: .; CDR3aa: CASSLGLSNTGELFF; CDR3nt: TGTGCCAGCAGCTTAGGTCTATCGAACACCGGGGAGCTGTTTTTT
d_gene: .; j_gene: TRBJ2-1; v_gene: TRBV2; abundance: .; CDR3aa: CASSEWGLHYNEQFF; CDR3nt: TGTGCCAGCAGTGAATGGGGACTCCACTACAATGAGCAGTTCTTC
d_gene: .; j_gene: TRBJ1-6; v_gene: TRBV3-1/TRBV3-2; abundance: .; CDR3aa: CASSTWGGSSPLHF; CDR3nt: TGTGCCAGCAGCACTTGGGGGGGGAGCTCACCCCTCCACTTT
d_gene: TRBD1; j_gene: TRBJ2-5; v_gene: TRBV5-1; abundance: .; CDR3aa: CASSYDREETQYF; CDR3nt: TGCGCCAGCAGCTACGACAGGGAGGAGACCCAGTACTTC
d_gene: .; j_gene: TRBJ1-3; v_gene: TRBV19; abundance: .; CDR3aa: CASSIPRISGNTIYF; CDR3nt: TGTGCCAGTAGTATACCCAGGATCTCTGGAAACACCATATATTTT
d_gene: TRBD2; j_gene: TRBJ2-4; v_gene: TRBV4-1; abundance: .; CDR3aa: CASSQNGAGGRDF; CDR3nt: TGCGCCAGCAGCCAGAACGGAGCGGGGGGACGAGACTTC
d_gene: .; j_gene: TRBJ1-3; v_gene: TRBV18; abundance: once; CDR3aa: CASSPPRQSSGNTIYF; CDR3nt: TGTGCCAGCTCACCACCCCGACAGAGCTCTGGAAACACCATATATTTT
d_gene: TRBD1; j_gene: TRBJ1-1; v_gene: TRBV25-1; abundance: .; CDR3aa: CASRGQGANTEAFF; CDR3nt: TGTGCCAGCAGGGGACAGGGGGCGAACACTGAAGCTTTCTTT
d_gene: .; j_gene: TRBJ2-2; v_gene: TRBV7-2; abundance: .; CDR3aa: CASSLGGDTGELFF; CDR3nt: TGTGCCAGCAGCTTAGGGGGGGACACCGGGGAGCTGTTTTTT
d_gene: TRBD2; j_gene: TRBJ2-2; v_gene: TRBV9; abundance: .; CDR3aa: CASSVRSGSHGELFF; CDR3nt: TGTGCCAGCAGCGTAAGAAGCGGGAGTCACGGGGAGCTGTTTTTT
d_gene: TRBD1; j_gene: TRBJ1-2; v_gene: TRBV4-1; abundance: .; CDR3aa: CASSPTGTGMNGYTF; CDR3nt: TGCGCCAGCAGCCCTACTGGGACAGGGATGAATGGCTACACCTTC
d_gene: .; j_gene: TRBJ1-2; v_gene: TRBV6-5; abundance: .; CDR3aa: CASSYGLYGYTF; CDR3nt: TGTGCCAGCAGCTACGGCCTCTATGGCTACACCTTC
d_gene: TRBD1; j_gene: TRBJ2-5; v_gene: TRBV2; abundance: once; CDR3aa: CASSPRSVTGRETQYF; CDR3nt: TGTGCCAGCAGCCCCAGGAGTGTGACAGGGCGAGAGACCCAGTACTTC